Listed below are T cell receptor beta chains from one sample, sequenced in a study of CD8+CD57+ T cells in acquired aplastic anemia. TCRdb re-derived calls from the reads in MiXCR, one entry per CDR3 protein. The sample holds 150,000 to 200,000 distinct CDR3 sequences; more than 45% are singletons and the top ten take 3.2%. The sequencing sample was made of sorted CD4+, CD8+, or CD8+CD57+ T cells (not recorded which) from PBMCs. All receptors come from a human donor with aplastic anemia. The CDR3 runs from the conserved cysteine through the conserved F or W. The order of the fields is D gene, V gene, clone size, J gene, CDR3 DNA, CDR3 protein. The D gene is left open where the match is weak. Size values are once, few and many counts, or a class for expanded clones, and some rows have none.

NA	TRBV20-1	few	TRBJ1-6	TGCAGTGCCTATGATGGCCTAGGTTCACCCCTCCACTTT	CSAYDGLGSPLHF
NA	TRBV25-1	NA	TRBJ2-5	TGTGCCAGCAGTGACGACCTCGCGCCAGGGACCCAGTACTTC	CASSDDLAPGTQYF
NA	TRBV6-1	NA	TRBJ1-1	TGTGCCAGCAGTGAGCCAGGAGACACTGAAGCTTTCTTT	CASSEPGDTEAFF
NA	TRBV6-5	many	TRBJ2-5	TGTGCCAGCAGTTACAGGCAAGAGACCCAGTACTTC	CASSYRQETQYF
TRBD1	TRBV13	NA	TRBJ2-7	TGTGCCAGCAGCCTCCGGGACAGGGGCTGTTACGAGCAGTACTTC	CASSLRDRGCYEQYF
NA	TRBV5-1	NA	TRBJ1-1	TGCGCCAGCAGCTCGGACCCCTCTAGAGCTTTCTTT	CASSSDPSRAFF
TRBD1	TRBV2	NA	TRBJ1-5	TGTGCCAGCAGCCCTGATGAACAGGGGTGGCAGCCCCAGCATTTT	CASSPDEQGWQPQHF
TRBD1	TRBV6-5	many	TRBJ1-6	TGTGCCAGCAGTTACTCGAGAGGGACAGGGGACTCACCCCTCCACTTT	CASSYSRGTGDSPLHF
NA	TRBV27	NA	TRBJ1-2	TGTGCCAGCAGTTTACGGGGGGCGGATGGCTACACCTTC	CASSLRGADGYTF
TRBD2	TRBV10-1	few	TRBJ2-3	TGCGCCAGCAGTGAACTCTTAGCGGGAGACACAGATACGCAGTATTTT	CASSELLAGDTDTQYF
NA	TRBV12-3/TRBV12-4	many	TRBJ2-1	TGTGCCAGCAGTTCCGACTCTAGTCTGTCCTACAATGAGCAGTTCTTC	CASSSDSSLSYNEQFF
NA	TRBV9	few	TRBJ1-2	TGTGCCAGCAGTTTCAACAGGGAAGGGAATTGTGGCTACACCTTC	CASSFNREGNCGYTF
NA	TRBV29-1	NA	TRBJ1-2	TGCAGCGTTGCGTTAGGGGCTGACTATGGCTACACCTTC	CSVALGADYGYTF
NA	TRBV9	NA	TRBJ1-1	TGTGCCAGCAGCGTAGGGTCGGGGGGCGACACTGAAGCTTTCTTT	CASSVGSGGDTEAFF
NA	TRBV7-9	NA	TRBJ1-2	TGTGCCAGCAGCTGGAGGTCCTATGGCTACACCTTC	CASSWRSYGYTF
NA	TRBV24-1	NA	TRBJ2-3	TGTGCCACCAGTGATTTGCCCGCGGCAAGCACAGATACACAGTATTTT	CATSDLPAASTDTQYF
NA	TRBV7-2	many	TRBJ1-3	TGTGCCAGCAGCTTAGCCCCCCTACAGGGCGGCTCTGGAAACACCATATATTTT	CASSLAPLQGGSGNTIYF
NA	TRBV11-2	NA	TRBJ1-2	TGTGCCAGCAGCCACCCTGCCGGGACTCCGCCCCTCTATGGCTACACCTTC	CASSHPAGTPPLYGYTF
NA	TRBV15	NA	TRBJ2-7	TGTGCCACCAGCGGGACACGTCCCTCCTACGAGCAGTACTTC	CATSGTRPSYEQYF
NA	TRBV2	few	TRBJ1-2	TGTGCCAGCAGTACCGGGGGAGGCTACACCTTC	CASSTGGGYTF
TRBD1	TRBV15	NA	TRBJ2-7	TGTGCCACCAGCAGAGACAGGGGGCTTAGAAACGAGCAGTACTTC	CATSRDRGLRNEQYF
NA	TRBV4-1	NA	TRBJ2-1	TGCGCCAGCAGCCAACAGGGGTTGTCCTACAATGAGCAGTTCTTC	CASSQQGLSYNEQFF
NA	TRBV30	NA	TRBJ1-5	TGTGCCTGGAGTGTACCCCCTTATCAGCCCCAGCATTTT	CAWSVPPYQPQHF
NA	TRBV18	few	TRBJ2-3	TGTGCCAGCTCACTTCTCCGGTCAGATACGCAGTATTTT	CASSLLRSDTQYF
NA	TRBV19	NA	TRBJ2-7	TGTGCCAGCACGCAGGGCTACGAGCAGTACTTC	CASTQGYEQYF